Listed below are T cell receptor beta chains from one sample, sequenced in a study of T cell changes during pregnancy in multiple sclerosis. Libraries were prepared by immunoSEQ multiplex PCR; TCRdb keeps only in-frame clonotypes and omits some of them. Among approximately 50,000 clones, 92% were seen once, and the ten largest hold less than 0.65%. Sequenced material: CD4+ T cells from peripheral blood mononuclear cells, taken after pregnancy. The origin of the receptors is a female donor with multiple sclerosis, enrolled in a pregnancy study. CDR3s include the opening cysteine and the closing phenylalanine or tryptophan.

TRBJ2-5 TRBV7-3 CASSLGRQETQYF
TRBJ2-1 TRBV11-3 CASSSGLAGVSYNEQFF
TRBJ2-2 TRBV27 CASSLLGDTGELFF
TRBJ1-1 TRBV27 CASSLQNRVGTEAFF
TRBJ2-1 TRBV4-1 CASSQPYNEQFF
TRBJ2-1 TRBV7-2 CASSPVVGSRGQFF
TRBJ2-3 TRBV2 CASRFRTSGGDDTQYF
TRBJ2-7 TRBV5-8 CASSPRASGYEQYF
TRBJ2-7 TRBV27 CASSSGGTYEQYF
TRBJ2-7 TRBV7-2 CASSLDPAYSYEQYF